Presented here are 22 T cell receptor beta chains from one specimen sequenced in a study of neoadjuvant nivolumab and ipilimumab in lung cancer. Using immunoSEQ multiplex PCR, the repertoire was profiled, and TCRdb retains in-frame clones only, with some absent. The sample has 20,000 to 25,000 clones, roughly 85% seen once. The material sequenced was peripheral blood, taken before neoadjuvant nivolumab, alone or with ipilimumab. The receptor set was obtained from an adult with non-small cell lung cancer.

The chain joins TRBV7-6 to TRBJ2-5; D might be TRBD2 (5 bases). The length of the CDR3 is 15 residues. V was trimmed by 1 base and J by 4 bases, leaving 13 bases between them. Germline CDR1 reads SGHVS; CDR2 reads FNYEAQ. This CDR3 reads CASSLVGLGRETQYF. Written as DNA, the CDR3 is TGTGCCAGCAGCTTAGTTGGGTTGGGGAGAGAGACCCAGTACTTC.

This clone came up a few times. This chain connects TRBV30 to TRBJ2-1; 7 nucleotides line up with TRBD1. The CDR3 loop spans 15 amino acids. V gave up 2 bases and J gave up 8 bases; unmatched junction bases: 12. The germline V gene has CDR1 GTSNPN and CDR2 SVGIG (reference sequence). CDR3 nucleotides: TGTGCCTGGAGTCGGACAGGTTCGTTGATGCATGAGCAGTTCTTC. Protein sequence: CAWSRTGSLMHEQFF.

The CDR3 bases are TGTGCCAGCAGCCATCAGAGGGGCGATTCACCCTACGAGCAGTACTTC. This gives the protein CASSHQRGDSPYEQYF. The genes are TRBV14 and TRBJ2-7, with D perhaps matching TRBD1 or TRBD2 (5 bases each). Deletions cut 3 bases from V and 2 bases from J, with 17 bases between. This CDR3 is 16 amino acids long. Germline V CDR1 and CDR2: SGHDN, FVKESK.

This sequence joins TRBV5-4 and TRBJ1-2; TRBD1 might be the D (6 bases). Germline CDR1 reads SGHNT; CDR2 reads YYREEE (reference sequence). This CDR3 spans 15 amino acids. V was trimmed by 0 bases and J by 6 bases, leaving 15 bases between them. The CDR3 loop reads CASSLAETGRHGYTF. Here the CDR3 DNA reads TGTGCCAGCAGCTTGGCCGAGACAGGCAGGCATGGCTACACCTTC.

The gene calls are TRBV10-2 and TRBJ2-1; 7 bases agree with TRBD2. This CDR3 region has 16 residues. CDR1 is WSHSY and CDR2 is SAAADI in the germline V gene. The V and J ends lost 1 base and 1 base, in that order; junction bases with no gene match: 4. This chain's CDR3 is CASSELTSASYNEQFF. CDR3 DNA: TGCGCCAGCAGTGAGTTAACTAGCGCGTCCTACAATGAGCAGTTCTTC.

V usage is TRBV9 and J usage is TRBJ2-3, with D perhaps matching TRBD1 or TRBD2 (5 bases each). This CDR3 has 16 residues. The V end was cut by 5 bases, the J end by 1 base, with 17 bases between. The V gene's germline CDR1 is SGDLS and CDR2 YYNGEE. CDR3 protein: CASSEDGTDGTDTQYF. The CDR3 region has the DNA TGTGCCAGCAGTGAAGACGGGACCGACGGCACAGATACGCAGTATTTT.

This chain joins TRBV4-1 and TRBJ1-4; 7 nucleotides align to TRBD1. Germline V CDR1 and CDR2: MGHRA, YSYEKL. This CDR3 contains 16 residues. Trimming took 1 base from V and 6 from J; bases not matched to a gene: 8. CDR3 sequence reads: CASSQAPGQTHEKLFF. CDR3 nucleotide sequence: TGCGCCAGCAGCCAAGCACCGGGACAGACTCATGAAAAACTGTTTTTT.

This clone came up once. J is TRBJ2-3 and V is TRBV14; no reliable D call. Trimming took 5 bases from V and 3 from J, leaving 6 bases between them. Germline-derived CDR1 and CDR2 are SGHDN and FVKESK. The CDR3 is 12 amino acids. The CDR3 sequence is CASSLTTDTQYF. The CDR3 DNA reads TGTGCCAGCAGCTTAACTACAGATACGCAGTATTTT.

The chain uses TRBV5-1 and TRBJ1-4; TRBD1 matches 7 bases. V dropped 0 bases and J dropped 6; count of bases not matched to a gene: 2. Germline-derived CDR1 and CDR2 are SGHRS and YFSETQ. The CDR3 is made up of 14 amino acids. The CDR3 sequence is CASSLEGTDEKLFF. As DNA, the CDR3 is TGCGCCAGCAGCTTGGAAGGGACAGATGAAAAACTGTTTTTT.

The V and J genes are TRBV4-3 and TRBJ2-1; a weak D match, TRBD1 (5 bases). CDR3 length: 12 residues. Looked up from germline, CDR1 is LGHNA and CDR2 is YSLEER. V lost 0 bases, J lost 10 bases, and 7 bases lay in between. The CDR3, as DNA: TGCGCCAGCAGCCAAGATGACAGAGAGCAGTTCTTC. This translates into CASSQDDREQFF.

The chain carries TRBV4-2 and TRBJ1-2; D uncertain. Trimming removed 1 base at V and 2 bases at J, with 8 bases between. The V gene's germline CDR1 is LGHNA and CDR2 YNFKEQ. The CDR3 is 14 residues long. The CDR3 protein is CASSQVVTNYGYTF. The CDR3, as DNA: TGTGCCAGCAGCCAAGTAGTCACCAACTATGGCTACACCTTC.

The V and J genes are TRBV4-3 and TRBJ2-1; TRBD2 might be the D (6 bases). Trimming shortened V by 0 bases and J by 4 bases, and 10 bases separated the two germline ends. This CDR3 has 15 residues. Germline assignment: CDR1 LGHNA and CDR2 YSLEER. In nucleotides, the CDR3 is TGCGCCAGCAGCCAAGATCGAAGCGGGTACAATGAGCAGTTCTTC. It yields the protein CASSQDRSGYNEQFF.

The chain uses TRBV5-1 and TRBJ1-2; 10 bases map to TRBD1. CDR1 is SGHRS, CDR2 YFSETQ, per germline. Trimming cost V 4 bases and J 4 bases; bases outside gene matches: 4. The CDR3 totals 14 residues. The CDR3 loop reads CASSKGQGSYGYTF. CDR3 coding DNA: TGCGCCAGCAGCAAGGGACAGGGGAGCTATGGCTACACCTTC.

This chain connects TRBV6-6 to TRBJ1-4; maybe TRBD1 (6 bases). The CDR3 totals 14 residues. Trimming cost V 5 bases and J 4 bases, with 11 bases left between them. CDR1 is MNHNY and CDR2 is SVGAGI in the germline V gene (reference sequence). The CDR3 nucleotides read TGTGCCAGCAGTCGACAGGCCTTTAATGAAAAACTGTTTTTT. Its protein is CASSRQAFNEKLFF.

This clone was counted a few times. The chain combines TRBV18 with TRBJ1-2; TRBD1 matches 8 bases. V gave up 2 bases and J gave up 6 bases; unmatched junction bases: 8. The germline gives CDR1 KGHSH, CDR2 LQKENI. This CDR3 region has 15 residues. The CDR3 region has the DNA TGTGCCAGCTCACCAGAGCAGGGGGCGTTTAATGGCTACACCTTC. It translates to CASSPEQGAFNGYTF.

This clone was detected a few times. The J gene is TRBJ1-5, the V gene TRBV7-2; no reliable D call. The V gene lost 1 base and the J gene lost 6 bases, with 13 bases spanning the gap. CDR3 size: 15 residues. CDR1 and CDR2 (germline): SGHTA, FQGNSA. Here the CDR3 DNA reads TGTGCCAGCAGCTTAGTTGGAGGGCGCGGTCAGCCCCAGCATTTT. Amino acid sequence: CASSLVGGRGQPQHF. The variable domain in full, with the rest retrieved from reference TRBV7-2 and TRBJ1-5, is GAGVSQSPSNKVTEKGKDVELRCDPISGHTALYWYRQSLGQGLEFLIYFQGNSAPDKSGLPSDRFSAERTGGSVSTLTIQRTQQEDSAVYLCASSLVGGRGQPQHFGDGTRLSIL.

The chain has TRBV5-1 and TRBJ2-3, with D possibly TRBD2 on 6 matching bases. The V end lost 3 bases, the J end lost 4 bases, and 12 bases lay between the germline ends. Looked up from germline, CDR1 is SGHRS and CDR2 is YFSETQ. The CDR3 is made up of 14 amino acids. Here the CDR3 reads CASSSLEGSDTQYF. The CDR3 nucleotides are TGCGCCAGCAGCTCCCTGGAGGGTTCAGATACGCAGTATTTT.

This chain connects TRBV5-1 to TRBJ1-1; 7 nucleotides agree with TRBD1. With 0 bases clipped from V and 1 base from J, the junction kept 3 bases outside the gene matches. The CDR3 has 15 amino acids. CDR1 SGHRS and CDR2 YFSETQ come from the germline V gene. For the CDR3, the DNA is TGCGCCAGCAGCTTGGGGTCAGGGGGGAACACTGAAGCTTTCTTT. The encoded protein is CASSLGSGGNTEAFF. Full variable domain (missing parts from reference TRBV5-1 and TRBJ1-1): KAGVTQTPRYLIKTRGQQVTLSCSPISGHRSVSWYQQTPGQGLQFLFEYFSETQRNKGNFPGRFSGRQFSNSRSEMNVSTLELGDSALYLCASSLGSGGNTEAFFGQGTRLTVV.

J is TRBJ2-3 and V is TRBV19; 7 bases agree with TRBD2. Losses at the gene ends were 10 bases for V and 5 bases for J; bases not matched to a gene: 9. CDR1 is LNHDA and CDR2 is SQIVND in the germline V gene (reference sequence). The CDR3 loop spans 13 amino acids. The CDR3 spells CATGGRFEDTQYF. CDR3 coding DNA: TGTGCCACCGGGGGGAGGTTTGAAGATACGCAGTATTTT. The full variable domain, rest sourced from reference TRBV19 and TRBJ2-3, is DGGITQSPKYLFRKEGQNVTLSCEQNLNHDAMYWYRQDPGQGLRLIYYSQIVNDFQKGDIAEGYSVSREKKESFPLTVTSAQKNPTAFYLCATGGRFEDTQYFGPGTRLTVL.

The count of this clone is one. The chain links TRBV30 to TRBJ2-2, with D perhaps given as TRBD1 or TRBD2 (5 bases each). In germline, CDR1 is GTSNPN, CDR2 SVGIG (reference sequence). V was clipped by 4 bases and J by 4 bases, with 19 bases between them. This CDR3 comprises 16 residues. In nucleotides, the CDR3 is TGTGCCTGGATCCAGAAAGGGGCTGAGGGCACCGGGGAGCTGTTTTTT. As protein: CAWIQKGAEGTGELFF.

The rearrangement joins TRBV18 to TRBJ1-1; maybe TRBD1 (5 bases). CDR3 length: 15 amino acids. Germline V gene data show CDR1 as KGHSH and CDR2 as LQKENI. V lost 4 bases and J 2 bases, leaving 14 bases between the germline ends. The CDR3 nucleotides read TGTGCCAGCTCACTTTCCGGGACGGGCAACACTGAAGCTTTCTTT. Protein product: CASSLSGTGNTEAFF.

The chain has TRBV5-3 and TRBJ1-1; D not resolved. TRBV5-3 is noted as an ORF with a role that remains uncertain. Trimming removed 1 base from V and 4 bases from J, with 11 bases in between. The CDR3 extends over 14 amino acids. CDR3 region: CARSLREEVTEAFF. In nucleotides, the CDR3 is TGTGCCAGAAGCTTGAGGGAGGAGGTCACTGAAGCTTTCTTT.